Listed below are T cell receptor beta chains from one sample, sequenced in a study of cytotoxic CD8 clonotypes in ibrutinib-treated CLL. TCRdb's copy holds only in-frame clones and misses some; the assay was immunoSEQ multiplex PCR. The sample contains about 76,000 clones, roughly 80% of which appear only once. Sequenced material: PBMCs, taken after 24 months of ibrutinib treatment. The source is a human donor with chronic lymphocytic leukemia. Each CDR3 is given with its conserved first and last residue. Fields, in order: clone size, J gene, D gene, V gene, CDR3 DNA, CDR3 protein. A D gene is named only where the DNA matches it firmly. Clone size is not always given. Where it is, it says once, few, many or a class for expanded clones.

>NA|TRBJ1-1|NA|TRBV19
TGTGCCAGTAGTCAAAGGGGAGAGGGGACTGAAGCTTTCTTT
CASSQRGEGTEAFF
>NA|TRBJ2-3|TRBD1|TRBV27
TGTGCCAGCAGGCTTACCGCGACAGGGGGCACAGATACGCAGTATTTT
CASRLTATGGTDTQYF
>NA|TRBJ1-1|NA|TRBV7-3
TGTGCCAGCAGCTTAACATCGGGAGGTGAAGCTTTCTTT
CASSLTSGGEAFF
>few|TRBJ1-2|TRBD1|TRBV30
TGTGCCTGGGGAGGACAGGCCTATGGCTACACCTTC
CAWGGQAYGYTF
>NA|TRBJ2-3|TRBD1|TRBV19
TGTGCCAGTAGTTCTGGACAGGGAAGAAGCACAGATACGCAGTATTTT
CASSSGQGRSTDTQYF
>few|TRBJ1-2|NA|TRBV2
TGTGCCAGCAGTTACAGGTTATATGGCTACACCTTC
CASSYRLYGYTF
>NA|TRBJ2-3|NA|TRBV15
TGTGCCACCAGCAGAGATAACCCACTAGATACGCAGTATTTT
CATSRDNPLDTQYF
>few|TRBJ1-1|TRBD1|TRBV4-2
TGTGCCAGCAGCCAAGATTCGGGACAGGGTTTTTCGGACACTGAAGCTTTCTTT
CASSQDSGQGFSDTEAFF
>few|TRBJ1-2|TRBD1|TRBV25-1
TGTGCCAGCAGTGACCGACAGGGCAGGGGCTACACCTTC
CASSDRQGRGYTF
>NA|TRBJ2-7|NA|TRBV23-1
TGCGCCAGCAGTCAAACTATAACAGGGACCAATTTCTACGAGCAGTACTTC
CASSQTITGTNFYEQYF
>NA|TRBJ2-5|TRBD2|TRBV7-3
TGTGCCAGCAGCCCCTCGGGACTAGCGGCCCAGGGAGAGACCCAGTACTTC
CASSPSGLAAQGETQYF
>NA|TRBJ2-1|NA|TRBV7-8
TGTGCCAGCAGCGAGTTATACAGTGAGCAGTTCTTC
CASSELYSEQFF
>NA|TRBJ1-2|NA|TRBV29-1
TGCAGCGTGCGAGGGGCGGTCTATGGCTACACCTTC
CSVRGAVYGYTF
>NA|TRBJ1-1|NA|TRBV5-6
TGTGCCAGCAGCTATAACAGCTTGAACACTGAAGCTTTCTTT
CASSYNSLNTEAFF
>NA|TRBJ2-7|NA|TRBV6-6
TGTGCCAGCAGTTACTCTAATAGCAGGAGCTCCTACGAGCAGTACTTC
CASSYSNSRSSYEQYF
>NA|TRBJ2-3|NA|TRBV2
TGTGCCAGCGCGGGGGACAGTCGCACAGATACGCAGTATTTT
CASAGDSRTDTQYF
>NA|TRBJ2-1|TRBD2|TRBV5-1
TGCGCCAGCAGGGTATGGGGACTAGCGGGAGATGGGTCCCTGAATGAGCAGTTCTTC
CASRVWGLAGDGSLNEQFF
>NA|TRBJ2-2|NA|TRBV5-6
TGTGCCAGCAGCTTGGGACCAACGTACACCGGGGAGCTGTTTTTT
CASSLGPTYTGELFF
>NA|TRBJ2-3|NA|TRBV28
TGTGCCAGCAGTTTATCCGGGTCCACAGATACGCAGTATTTT
CASSLSGSTDTQYF
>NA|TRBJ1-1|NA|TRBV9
TGTGCCAGCAGCGTAGATCTGGGGGTCACTGAAGCTTTCTTT
CASSVDLGVTEAFF
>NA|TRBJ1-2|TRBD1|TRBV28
TGTGCCAGCAGTTTGAGGGACAGGGCCTACACCTTC
CASSLRDRAYTF
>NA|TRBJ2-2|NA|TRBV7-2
TGTGCCAGCAGCTTACTGCTTTCTGGGGAGCTGTTTTTT
CASSLLLSGELFF
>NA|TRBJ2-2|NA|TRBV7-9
TGTGCCAGCCCGGACGGGGGTCTCGGGGAGCTGTTTTTT
CASPDGGLGELFF
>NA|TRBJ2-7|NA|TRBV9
TGTGCCAGCAGTCCGAGCCCCAACTACGAGCAGTACTTC
CASSPSPNYEQYF
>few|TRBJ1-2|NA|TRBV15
TGTGCCACCAGCAGAGGGGGTCTGGGGTTCGCTGGCTACACCTTC
CATSRGGLGFAGYTF
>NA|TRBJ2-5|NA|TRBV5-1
TGCGCCAGCAGCTTGGCTGGCAGTATTAGACAAGAGACCCAGTACTTC
CASSLAGSIRQETQYF
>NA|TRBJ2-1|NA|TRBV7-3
TGTGCCAGCAGCTTAGGGGGGGCCTCCTACAATGAGCAGTTCTTC
CASSLGGASYNEQFF
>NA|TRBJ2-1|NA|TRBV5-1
TGCGCCAGCAGCTCGGATATTGTTTTTGAGCAGTTCTTC
CASSSDIVFEQFF
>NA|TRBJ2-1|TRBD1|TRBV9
TGTGCCAGCAGCCCGGGACAGTACAATGAGCAGTTCTTC
CASSPGQYNEQFF
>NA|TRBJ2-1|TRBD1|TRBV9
TGTGCCAGCAGCCCCTACGGACAGGGGGTGGTCAATGAGCAGTTCTTC
CASSPYGQGVVNEQFF
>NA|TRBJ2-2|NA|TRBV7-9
TGTGCCAGCAGCTTTTCCGGGACCTTCAACACCGGGGAGCTGTTTTTT
CASSFSGTFNTGELFF
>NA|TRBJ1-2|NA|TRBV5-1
TGCGCCAGCAGCTCCCGGACGCACTACACCTTC
CASSSRTHYTF
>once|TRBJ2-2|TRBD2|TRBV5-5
TGTGCCAGCAGCTCGACTAGCGGGTTCGCGAACACCGGGGAGCTGTTTTTT
CASSSTSGFANTGELFF
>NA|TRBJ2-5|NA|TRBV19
TGTGCCAGTAGTATAGACCCCGGACAGAAAGAGACCCAGTACTTC
CASSIDPGQKETQYF
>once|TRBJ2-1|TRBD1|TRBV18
TGTGCCAGCTCACCACGGGGGACAGGGGCCTACAATGAGCAGTTCTTC
CASSPRGTGAYNEQFF
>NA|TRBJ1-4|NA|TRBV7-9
TGTGCCAGCAGCTTACCCGGGAGGTTTAATGAAAAACTGTTTTTT
CASSLPGRFNEKLFF
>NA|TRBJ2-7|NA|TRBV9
TGTGCCAGCAGCGCAGACCCCCTGGGTGAGCAGTACTTC
CASSADPLGEQYF
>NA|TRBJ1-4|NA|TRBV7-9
TGTGCCAGCAGCAATACAGGACCAACTAATGAAAAACTGTTTTTT
CASSNTGPTNEKLFF
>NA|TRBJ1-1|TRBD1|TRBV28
TGTGCCAGCAGTGCCGGCACAGGGGTTTTCACTGAAGCTTTCTTT
CASSAGTGVFTEAFF
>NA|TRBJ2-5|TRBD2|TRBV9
TGTGCCAGCAGCGGACTAGCGGGAGGCGTGGAGACCCAGTACTTC
CASSGLAGGVETQYF
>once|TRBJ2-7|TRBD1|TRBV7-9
TGTGCCAGCAGCCCGGACAGGCTGAATAACGAGCAGTACTTC
CASSPDRLNNEQYF
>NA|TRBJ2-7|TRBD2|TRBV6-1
TGTGCCAGCAGCGAAAGCGGGAGGAGCTCCTACGAGCAGTACTTC
CASSESGRSSYEQYF
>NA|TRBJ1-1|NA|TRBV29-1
TGCAGCGTTGTAATTAACACTGAAGCTTTCTTT
CSVVINTEAFF
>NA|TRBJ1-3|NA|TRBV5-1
TGCGCCAGCAGCTTGGTGAACAGGGCAAACACCATATATTTT
CASSLVNRANTIYF
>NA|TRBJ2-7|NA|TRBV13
TGTGCCAGCAGCTTGACCGGGACGGCCCCCTACGAGCAGTACTTC
CASSLTGTAPYEQYF
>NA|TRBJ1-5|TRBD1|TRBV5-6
TGTGCCAGCAGCGGGGGGACAGAGAATCAGCCCCAGCATTTT
CASSGGTENQPQHF
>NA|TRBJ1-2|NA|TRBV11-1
TGTGCCAGCAGCTCCGTTGGGGGCTATGGCTACACCTTC
CASSSVGGYGYTF
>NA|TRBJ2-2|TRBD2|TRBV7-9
TGTGCCAGCAGCCAAGGACTAGCGGCCGGGGAGCTGTTTTTT
CASSQGLAAGELFF
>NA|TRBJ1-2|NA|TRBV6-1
TGTGCCAGCAGTGAACGGCCAGGGACCTTTCTAGGCTACACCTTC
CASSERPGTFLGYTF
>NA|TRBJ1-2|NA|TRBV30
TGTGCCTGGAGTGTACTGGGGGCCGGTGGCTACACCTTC
CAWSVLGAGGYTF
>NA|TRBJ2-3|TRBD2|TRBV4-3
TGCGCCAGCAGCCAAGTGACAGCGGCGGGGGCAGATACGCAGTATTTT
CASSQVTAAGADTQYF
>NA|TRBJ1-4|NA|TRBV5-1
TGCGCCAGCAGGGGGGCAGGGGCTGATGAAAAACTGTTTTTT
CASRGAGADEKLFF
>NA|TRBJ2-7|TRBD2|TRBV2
TGTGCCAGGGGACTACGGTATGGAGAGCAGTACTTC
CARGLRYGEQYF
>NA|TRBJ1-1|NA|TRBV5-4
TGTGCCAGCAGCCGTCAGGATCTGAACACTGAAGCTTTCTTT
CASSRQDLNTEAFF
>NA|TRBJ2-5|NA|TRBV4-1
TGCGCCAGCAGACCCGAGCCCAGACAAGAGACCCAGTACTTC
CASRPEPRQETQYF
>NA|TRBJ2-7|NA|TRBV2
TGTGCCAGCAAGAACAGCCAGACCTACGAGCAGTACTTC
CASKNSQTYEQYF
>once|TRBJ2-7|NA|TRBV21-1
TGTGCCAGCAGCATCCGGACACAGGGGGTCGAGCAGTACTTC
CASSIRTQGVEQYF
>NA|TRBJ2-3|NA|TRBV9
TGTGCCAGCAGCGTCGGACTACCCGGGCGAGATACGCAGTATTTT
CASSVGLPGRDTQYF